The clone carrying this TCR beta chain has a handful of counts. As yet, its antigen is unknown. This entry is derived from a study of vaccination and CD4 T cells after COVID-19. Study details: The cells in question were stimulated using overlapping spike peptides derived from SARS-CoV-2, HCoV-NL63, HCoV-OC43 and HCoV-229E.

Sequenced with the Oncomine TCR Beta short-read assay was DNA taken from cultured CD4+ T cells. MiXCR was run by TCRdb on the PCR reads, yielding one entry per CDR3 protein. The table records 15,000 to 20,000 distinct CDR3 sequences, about 50% of them present only once. Germline V gene data show CDR1 as SGHTA and CDR2 as FQGNSA. Trimming removed 0 bases from V and 3 bases from J, with 6 bases in between. The CDR3 has 13 amino acids. Treatment described: approximately 10-day PBMC culture with coronavirus spike peptide pools or control peptides (ViraFEST assay). Millions of PBMCs went into each well for culture with approximately 9.4 IU/ml IL-2 and roughly 9 ug/ml peptide pools. Following a culture period (around 10 days), negative selection was used to isolate CD4+ T cells.

This specimen consisted of CD4+ T cells from blood, cultured in vitro, obtained after SARS-CoV-2 vaccination. This rearrangement joins TRBV7-2 to TRBJ2-7, with D perhaps TRBD2 (6 bases). The TCR comes from a human donor who had recovered from COVID-19. The CDR3 reads CASSLAAGYEQYF. CDR3 nucleotides: TGTGCCAGCAGCTTAGCAGCGGGCTACGAGCAGTACTTC.